The rows below give T cell receptor beta chains drawn from one sample of a study of shared clonotypes between healthy human individuals. TCRdb's table, derived via immunoSEQ multiplex PCR, lists solely in-frame clones and lacks some. The data contain 500,000 to 550,000 clones, roughly 95% of them seen just once; the ten biggest clones take up about 0.06%. Sequenced material: naive CD4+ T cells sorted from blood. The receptors were gathered from a woman between 25 and 40 years old in good health. Each CDR3 is given without its conserved first and last residue.

j_gene,v_gene,CDR3aa
TRBJ2-7,TRBV7-2,ASSLAPQDPYEQY
TRBJ2-7,TRBV9,ASSVGIGASLDHEQY
TRBJ1-1,TRBV4-1,ASSRETTGRLSEAF
TRBJ1-1,TRBV7-9,ASSEKGQGHTEAF
TRBJ2-1,TRBV28,ASSSSVGYNEQF
TRBJ1-1,TRBV4-1,ASSQGQHTNTEAF
TRBJ2-7,TRBV14,ASSQTGGGRMY
TRBJ1-5,TRBV29-1,SVSDRSNQPQH
TRBJ1-5,TRBV28,ASSHNNQPQH
TRBJ2-7,TRBV6-5,ASSYGGLAGDEQY
TRBJ2-2,TRBV13,ASRPAGVYSNTGELF
TRBJ2-3,TRBV5-1,ASSNTDTQY
TRBJ1-1,TRBV27,ASSSEGGALGNTEAF
TRBJ2-1,TRBV6-4,ASSDGPSGRNEQF
TRBJ2-1,TRBV11-3,ASSLASSYNEQF
TRBJ1-1,TRBV30,AWSVLRGRNTEAF
TRBJ2-7,TRBV11-2,ASSLGTGFSSYEQY
TRBJ2-7,TRBV4-2,ASSQENSGRTTIPYEQY
TRBJ1-1,TRBV4-2,ASSQGAGYFTEAF
TRBJ1-4,TRBV6-4,ASSDTGTGGEKLF
TRBJ1-5,TRBV25-1,ASSEGGRDGQPQH
TRBJ1-4,TRBV5-6,ASSPRLGGEKLF
TRBJ1-3,TRBV2,ASSDREPWGNTIY
TRBJ2-1,TRBV18,ASSPPETSVNEQF
TRBJ2-3,TRBV28,ASNFNSARDTQY
TRBJ1-1,TRBV5-1,ASSTTGTVNTEAF
TRBJ2-5,TRBV20-1,SARVQETQY
TRBJ2-5,TRBV15,ATSRDRGSETQY
TRBJ2-3,TRBV28,ASLAPAGGRADTQY
TRBJ1-5,TRBV5-6,ASSLWTGSMDQPQH
TRBJ1-5,TRBV27,ASRQGRDNQPQH
TRBJ2-5,TRBV7-9,ASSFSRGRLETQY
TRBJ1-1,TRBV5-1,ASSPGSVAF
TRBJ1-1,TRBV18,ASSPLEDTEAF
TRBJ2-5,TRBV28,ASSGQGVGETQY
TRBJ2-5,TRBV2,ASTRLGGPINEETQY
TRBJ2-3,TRBV2,ASSRDRSTDTQY
TRBJ1-1,TRBV2,ASSKGQNTEAF
TRBJ2-7,TRBV19,ASSGSDRGSYEQY
TRBJ2-2,TRBV5-1,ASRPAGTNTGELF
TRBJ2-7,TRBV20-1,SASIIEQY
TRBJ1-1,TRBV13,ASSLGQGTEAF